The sequence of this T cell receptor beta chain was determined in a study of blood T cell repertoires in COVID-19. On the study more broadly: Samples taken during acute and convalescent COVID-19 were collected in the United States, Italy and Spain. Nucleic acid was either cDNA or gDNA, and it came from T cells, B-cell-depleted T cells, or PBMCs.

As handled by the study authors: Estimation of nucleated cell counts was performed using reference gene primer amplification. Here immunoSEQ multiplex PCR was the method, and the copy in TCRdb shows in-frame clones only, minus some. That table gives V, J and clone size, and the DNA gave D and trimming. The sample records some 33,000 clones, around 93% being singletons. The sequenced sample consisted of peripheral blood. This TCR was sampled from a human donor in a cohort sampled during active COVID-19.

The CDR3, as DNA: TGTGCCAGCAGCTACCAGAACACCGGGGAGCTGTTTTTT. As protein: CASSYQNTGELFF. The chain combines TRBV6-4 with TRBJ2-2; no definite D call. Trimming removed 6 bases at V and 1 base at J, with 6 bases between. The CDR3 extends over 13 amino acids. The germline CDR1 and CDR2 sequences are MRHNA and SNTAGT.